Each of the 14 T cell receptor beta chains below was sequenced from the same sample in a study of cytomegalovirus exposure and HLA in healthy donors. Sequencing was performed with immunoSEQ multiplex PCR; in TCRdb, only in-frame clones are kept and a portion is missing. The table shows 250,000 to 400,000 clones, with over 75% occurring only once. The sequencing sample was made of PBMCs. The receptors originated from a man aged 25-45 years in good health and CMV-seronegative.

This chain joins TRBV5-5 and TRBJ1-5, with D possibly being TRBD1 (6 bases). This CDR3 has 15 residues. Trimming cost V 3 bases and J 0 bases, with 10 bases left between them. Germline lookup yields CDR1 SGHKS and CDR2 YYEKEE (reference sequence). The CDR3 spells CASSSQGSSNQPQHF. The CDR3 coding sequence is TGTGCCAGCAGCTCCCAGGGGAGTAGCAATCAGCCCCAGCATTTT.

A note on this clone: Other DNA sequences in the sample encode the same CDR3. The chain has TRBV6-5 and TRBJ1-1; possible D gene TRBD1, 5 bases. V lost 7 bases, J lost 4 bases, and 13 bases lay in between. This CDR3 region has 13 residues. Germline V gene sequence: CDR1 MNHEY, CDR2 SVGAGI. Written as DNA, the CDR3 is TGTGCCAGCACACCAACAGGCGGCACTGAAGCTTTCTTT. This encodes CASTPTGGTEAFF.

This chain joins TRBV5-1 and TRBJ2-1, with 9 bases fitting TRBD2. CDR1 and CDR2 (germline): SGHRS, YFSETQ. There are 16 residues in the CDR3. J was trimmed by 4 bases and V by 0 bases; bases with no gene match: 5. CDR3: CASSLAGTSRYNEQFF. DNA for the CDR3: TGCGCCAGCAGCTTGGCCGGGACTAGCAGGTACAATGAGCAGTTCTTC.

V and J are TRBV6-4 and TRBJ2-2; D is undetermined. The CDR3 runs to 13 residues. CDR1 and CDR2 (germline): MRHNA, SNTAGT. V was cut by 1 base and J by 3 bases, with 3 bases left in between. CDR3 amino acids: CASSDWHTGELFF. The CDR3 DNA sequence: TGTGCCAGCAGTGACTGGCACACCGGGGAGCTGTTTTTT.

The chain combines TRBV6-5 with TRBJ1-6, with a possible D match to TRBD1 (5 bases). CDR1 is MNHEY, CDR2 SVGAGI, per germline. CDR3 length: 15 residues. Trimming removed 0 bases from V and 7 bases from J, with 10 bases in between. CDR3 in amino acids: CASSYSRQINSPLHF. The CDR3 DNA is TGTGCCAGCAGTTACTCGCGACAGATAAATTCACCCCTCCACTTT.

The chain joins TRBV4-2 to TRBJ1-1; D possibly corresponds to TRBD1 (6 bases). Germline V gene lookup returns CDR1 LGHNA and CDR2 YNFKEQ. Between the trimmed V and J ends, which lost 10 bases and 2 bases, there was a span of 14 bases. The CDR3 is 13 residues long. Here the CDR3 reads CATREGVNTEAFF. CDR3 in DNA: TGTGCCACGAGAGAGGGGGTTAACACTGAAGCTTTCTTT.

The J gene is TRBJ2-7, the V gene TRBV6-5; 8 bases match TRBD2. The CDR3 covers 15 residues. Germline CDR1 MNHEY, CDR2 SVGAGI. V lost 4 bases to trimming and J lost 0 bases; unmatched junction nucleotides: 5. CDR3 coding DNA: TGTGCCAGCAGTTCAACTAGCGGACGCTCCTACGAGCAGTACTTC. It is translated as CASSSTSGRSYEQYF.

This sequence joins TRBV5-6 and TRBJ1-1; maybe TRBD1 (5 bases). This CDR3 has 15 amino acids. With 0 bases removed from V and 1 base from J, the gap between germline ends came to 10 bases. Germline loops: CDR1 SGHDT, CDR2 YYEEEE. The CDR3 reads CASSLGRGRNTEAFF. The DNA of the CDR3 is TGTGCCAGCAGCTTGGGGAGGGGAAGGAACACTGAAGCTTTCTTT.

V and J are TRBV11-3 and TRBJ2-2; 10 positions agree with TRBD2. This CDR3 spans 16 amino acids. Germline-derived CDR1 and CDR2 are SGHNT and YENEEA. V trimming: 5 bases; J trimming: 2 bases; junction bases outside the gene matches: 5. CDR3 residues: CASSARTSGNTGELFF. The DNA for the CDR3 is TGTGCCAGCAGCGCCAGGACTAGCGGTAACACCGGGGAGCTGTTTTTT.

This chain connects TRBV25-1 to TRBJ2-1, with 14 bases matching TRBD2. CDR1 and CDR2 (germline): MGHDK, SYGVNS. The CDR3 runs to 16 residues. V lost 1 base and J lost 6; bases outside the gene matches: 2. The CDR3 DNA reads TGTGCCAGCAGTGAATTCGGGACTAGCGGGAGCAATGAGCAGTTCTTC. Translated: CASSEFGTSGSNEQFF.

This clone has a single count. CDR3 nucleotides: TGTGCCAGCTCACCACCCGGGGGAAGGGCTGCTGGAAACACCATATATTTT. It is translated as CASSPPGGRAAGNTIYF. The rearrangement joins TRBV18 to TRBJ1-3, with D tentatively TRBD1 (5 bases). In germline, CDR1 is KGHSH, CDR2 LQKENI. This CDR3 region has 17 residues. With 0 bases removed from V and 2 bases from J, the gap between germline ends came to 14 bases.

The rearrangement links TRBV18 to TRBJ1-4, with 7 bases fitting TRBD1. Germline V lookup: CDR1 KGHSH, CDR2 LQKENI. The CDR3 loop spans 17 amino acids. J was trimmed by 0 bases and V by 2 bases; bases with no gene match: 6. CDR3 sequence reads: CASSPKGTAATNEKLFF. The CDR3 DNA reads TGTGCCAGCTCACCAAAGGGGACAGCGGCAACTAATGAAAAACTGTTTTTT.

The chain recombines TRBV19 with TRBJ1-3; 7 bases fit TRBD1. The V and J ends lost 4 bases and 2 bases, in that order; junction bases with no gene match: 8. The CDR3 runs to 16 residues. Germline assignment: CDR1 LNHDA and CDR2 SQIVND (reference sequence). The CDR3, as DNA: TGTGCCAGTAGTACTGACAGGGCTCAGACTGGAAACACCATATATTTT. Its translation: CASSTDRAQTGNTIYF.

This clone was recorded a few times. V and J are TRBV9 and TRBJ1-2, with D unclear. The CDR3 contains 15 residues. Trimming took 2 bases from V and 3 from J, leaving 14 bases between them. Germline CDR1 and CDR2: SGDLS and YYNGEE. This chain's CDR3 is CASSVKTALDYGYTF. The DNA of the CDR3 is TGTGCCAGCAGCGTCAAAACTGCGCTAGACTATGGCTACACCTTC. Drawing the rest from reference TRBV9 and TRBJ1-2, the complete variable domain is DSGVTQTPKHLITATGQRVTLRCSPRSGDLSVYWYQQSLDQGLQFLIQYYNGEERAKGNILERFSAQQFPDLHSELNLSSLELGDSALYFCASSVKTALDYGYTFGSGTRLTVV.